These 9 T cell receptor beta chains were sequenced from one sample in a study of long-term antiretroviral therapy in people with HIV. Version v3.0 of the immunoSEQ assay was performed at survey level. TCRdb keeps only in-frame clones here, not all; method: immunoSEQ multiplex PCR. This table has about 30,000 clones, around nine tenths appearing once. This sample comprised unsorted PBMCs, obtained roughly 5 years before starting antiretroviral therapy. These receptors all come from a man aged 50-60 years with HIV.

This chain's CDR3 is CAGGRVQETQYF. The CDR3 nucleotides are TGTGCCGGAGGGAGGGTCCAAGAGACCCAGTACTTC. The genes are TRBV2 and TRBJ2-5; 7 bases align to TRBD2. Germline loops: CDR1 SNHLY, CDR2 FYNNEI. The CDR3 runs to 12 residues. V dropped 11 bases and J dropped 1; count of bases not matched to a gene: 4.

The rearrangement joins TRBV6-5 to TRBJ2-7; D unclear. The CDR3 runs to 14 residues. Germline values: CDR1 MNHEY, CDR2 SVGAGI. V lost 10 bases and J lost 3, with 19 bases in between. This CDR3 reads CATLRHGKNYEQYF. The DNA of the CDR3 is TGTGCCACCCTGCGGCACGGAAAAAACTACGAGCAGTACTTC.

As to this clone: The germline gene is not matched at one end of the junction; a read error may be the cause. The chain is built from TRBV18 and TRBJ2-3, with 10 bases matching TRBD2. The V gene's germline CDR1 is KGHSH and CDR2 LQKENI. CDR3 size: 17 residues. In nucleotides, the CDR3 is TGTGCCAGCTCAACACCTCTAGCGGGAGTCAAGACAGATACGCAGTATTTT. Translating it yields CASSTPLAGVKTDTQYF. The full variable domain, its missing parts supplied by reference TRBV18 and TRBJ2-3, is NAGVMQNPRHLVRRRGQEARLRCSPMKGHSHVYWYRQLPEEGLKFMVYLQKENIIDESGMPKERFSAEFPKEGPSILRIQQVVRGDSAAYFCASSTPLAGVKTDTQYFGPGTRLTVL.

The chain uses TRBV27 and TRBJ2-7, with D possibly matching TRBD1 (6 bases). This CDR3 region has 14 residues. Germline V gene data show CDR1 as MNHEY and CDR2 as SMNVEV (reference sequence). Between the trimmed V and J ends, which lost 1 base and 7 bases, there was a span of 14 bases. The CDR3 spells CASSLLRERGEQYF. CDR3 DNA sequence: TGTGCCAGCAGTTTATTGAGGGAAAGGGGGGAGCAGTACTTC.

The V and J genes are TRBV19 and TRBJ2-7; perhaps TRBD1 as D (5 bases). Trimming removed 2 bases at V and 3 bases at J, with 11 bases between. The CDR3 totals 14 residues. Germline-derived CDR1 and CDR2 are LNHDA and SQIVND (reference sequence). The CDR3 spells CASSIRQGSYEQYF. The CDR3 DNA follows: TGTGCCAGTAGTATACGGCAGGGAAGCTACGAGCAGTACTTC.

The J gene is TRBJ2-3, the V gene TRBV6-1; no firm D call. V lost 1 base, J lost 0 bases, and 8 bases lay in between. CDR3 size: 15 residues. Germline lookup yields CDR1 MNHNS and CDR2 SASEGT. This chain's CDR3 is CASSEVATSTDTQYF. CDR3 DNA sequence: TGTGCCAGCAGTGAAGTAGCCACGAGCACAGATACGCAGTATTTT.

The chain has TRBV5-4 and TRBJ2-2, with TRBD1 as a possible D gene (6 bases). Germline CDR1 is SGHNT and CDR2 is YYREEE (reference sequence). CDR3 length equals 16 residues. Deletions cut 0 bases from V and 5 bases from J, with 14 bases between. The chain's CDR3 is CASSLGGDRTTGELFF. In DNA form, the CDR3 reads TGTGCCAGCAGCTTGGGGGGAGACAGGACTACCGGGGAGCTGTTTTTT. Combining the CDR3 with reference TRBV5-4 and TRBJ2-2 gives the whole variable domain ETGVTQSPTHLIKTRGQQVTLRCSSQSGHNTVSWYQQALGQGPQFIFQYYREEENGRGNFPPRFSGLQFPNYSSELNVNALELDDSALYLCASSLGGDRTTGELFFGEGSRLTVL.

The chain combines TRBV15 with TRBJ2-3, with 10 nucleotides matching TRBD1. The CDR3 totals 16 residues. CDR1 is LNHNV and CDR2 is YYDKDF in the germline V gene (reference sequence). V lost 2 bases, J lost 2 bases, and 4 bases stayed unmatched. The CDR3 region is CATSRRTGGFTDTQYF. CDR3 sequence (DNA): TGTGCCACCAGCAGACGGACAGGGGGTTTCACAGATACGCAGTATTTT.

The V call is TRBV5-5, the J call TRBJ2-3, with 11 bases fitting TRBD2. J lost 0 bases, V lost 3 bases, and 3 bases had no gene match. Germline assignment: CDR1 SGHKS and CDR2 YYEKEE (reference sequence). The CDR3 consists of 16 residues. The CDR3 spells CASSSGTSGSTDTQYF. The CDR3 bases are TGTGCCAGCAGCTCAGGGACTAGCGGTAGCACAGATACGCAGTATTTT.